This TCR beta chain derives from a study of T cells after yellow fever vaccination. Background on the study: The fractions with low cell numbers were processed using SMART-Seq v4 Ultra Low Input. Regarding the study as a whole: Contamination of FACS-sorted repertoires by abundant clonotypes from the bulk population could occur.

In TCRdb, the 5' RACE reads were re-called with MiXCR into one record per CDR3 protein. This table has 25,000 to 30,000 distinct CDR3 sequences, 4.5% appearing once. This clonotype has ten or more counts. Germline assignment: CDR1 DFQATT and CDR2 SNEGSKA (reference sequence). The CDR3 is 16 amino acids. Unmatched junction bases numbered 7, after V lost 6 bases and J lost 1 base. Source: PBMCs, either bulk or a sorted T-cell subset (CD4+, CD8+, memory, or dextramer-sorted; not recorded which), taken on the day of the yellow fever booster vaccination. The receptor's source is a man aged 18 to 29 who received the YFV17D yellow fever vaccine. The chain recombines TRBV20-1 with TRBJ2-3; 13 nucleotides match TRBD2. The CDR3 bases are TGCAGTGCACCTACTAGCGGGGGGGAAGGCACAGATACGCAGTATTTT. Its translation: CSAPTSGGEGTDTQYF.